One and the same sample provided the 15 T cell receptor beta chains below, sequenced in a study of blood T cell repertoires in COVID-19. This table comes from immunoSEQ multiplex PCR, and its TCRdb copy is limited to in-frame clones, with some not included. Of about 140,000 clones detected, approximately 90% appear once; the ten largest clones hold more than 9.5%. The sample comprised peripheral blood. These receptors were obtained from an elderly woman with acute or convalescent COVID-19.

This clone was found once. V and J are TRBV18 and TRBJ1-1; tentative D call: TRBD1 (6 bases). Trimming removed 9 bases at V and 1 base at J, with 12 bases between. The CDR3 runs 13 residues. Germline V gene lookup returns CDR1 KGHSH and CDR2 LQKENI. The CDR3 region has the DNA TGTGCCAGTTCGGGACAACCGAACACTGAAGCTTTCTTT. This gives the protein CASSGQPNTEAFF.

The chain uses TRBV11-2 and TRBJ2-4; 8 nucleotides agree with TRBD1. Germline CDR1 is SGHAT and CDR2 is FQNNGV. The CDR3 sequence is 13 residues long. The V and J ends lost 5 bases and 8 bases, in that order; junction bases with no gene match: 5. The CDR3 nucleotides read TGTGCCAGCAGCGAGGACAGGGAAGACATTCAGTACTTC. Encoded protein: CASSEDREDIQYF.

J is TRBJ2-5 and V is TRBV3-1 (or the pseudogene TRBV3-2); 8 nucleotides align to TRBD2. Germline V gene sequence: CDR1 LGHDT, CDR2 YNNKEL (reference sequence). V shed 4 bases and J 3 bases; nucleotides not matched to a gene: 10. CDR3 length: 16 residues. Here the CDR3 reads CASSPSGSGGKETQYF. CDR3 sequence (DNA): TGTGCCAGCAGCCCCTCCGGAAGCGGGGGTAAAGAGACCCAGTACTTC.

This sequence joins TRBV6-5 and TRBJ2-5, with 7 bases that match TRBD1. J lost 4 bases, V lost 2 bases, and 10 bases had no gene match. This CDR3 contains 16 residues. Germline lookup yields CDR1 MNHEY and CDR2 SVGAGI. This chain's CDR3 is CASSYDRVTYRETQYF. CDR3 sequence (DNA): TGTGCCAGCAGTTACGACAGGGTCACCTACAGAGAGACCCAGTACTTC.

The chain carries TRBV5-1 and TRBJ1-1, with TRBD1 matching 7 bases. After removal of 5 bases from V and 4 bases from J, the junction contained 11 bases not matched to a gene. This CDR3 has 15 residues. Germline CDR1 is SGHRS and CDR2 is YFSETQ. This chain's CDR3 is CASRVTGAAVTEAFF. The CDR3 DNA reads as TGCGCCAGCAGAGTAACAGGGGCAGCGGTCACTGAAGCTTTCTTT.

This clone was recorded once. CDR3 region: CASSEMANSPLHF. The CDR3 DNA reads TGTGCCAGCAGTGAAATGGCAAATTCACCCCTCCACTTT. The chain joins TRBV12-3 or TRBV12-4 to TRBJ1-6, with D uncertain. Trimming pared 5 bases from V and 7 bases from J, leaving 9 bases between. The CDR3 length is 13 residues.

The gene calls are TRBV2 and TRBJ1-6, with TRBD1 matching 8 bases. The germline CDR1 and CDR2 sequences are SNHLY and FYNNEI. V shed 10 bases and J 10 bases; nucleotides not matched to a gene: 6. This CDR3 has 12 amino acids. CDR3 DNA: TGTGCCACCAGGGGGACAGGCTCACCCCTCCACTTT. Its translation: CATRGTGSPLHF.

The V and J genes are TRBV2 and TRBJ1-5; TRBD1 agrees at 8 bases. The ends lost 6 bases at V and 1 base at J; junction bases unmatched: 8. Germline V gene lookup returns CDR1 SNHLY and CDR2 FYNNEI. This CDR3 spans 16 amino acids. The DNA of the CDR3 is TGTGCCAGCAGCCTCAGGGGGCTCGGGAGCAATCAGCCCCAGCATTTT. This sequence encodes CASSLRGLGSNQPQHF.

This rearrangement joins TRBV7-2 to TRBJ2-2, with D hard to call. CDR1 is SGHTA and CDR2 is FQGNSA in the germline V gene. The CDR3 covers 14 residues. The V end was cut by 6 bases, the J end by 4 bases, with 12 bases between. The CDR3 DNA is TGTGCCAGCAGACCACTACGGGTCACCGGGGAGCTGTTTTTT. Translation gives CASRPLRVTGELFF.

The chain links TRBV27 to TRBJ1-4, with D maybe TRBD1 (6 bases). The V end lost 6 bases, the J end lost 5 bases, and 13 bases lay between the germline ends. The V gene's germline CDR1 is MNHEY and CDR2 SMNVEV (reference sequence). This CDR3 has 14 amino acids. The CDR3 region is CASSPPGHNEKLFF. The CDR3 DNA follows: TGTGCCAGCAGCCCACCGGGACACAATGAAAAACTGTTTTTT.

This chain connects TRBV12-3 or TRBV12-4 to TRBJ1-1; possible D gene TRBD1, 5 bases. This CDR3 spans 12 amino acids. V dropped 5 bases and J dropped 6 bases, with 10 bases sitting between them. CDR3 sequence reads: CASSGDRAEAFF. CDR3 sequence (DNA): TGTGCCAGCAGTGGAGACAGAGCTGAAGCTTTCTTT.

The CDR3 is CASSFQGGLNTGELFF. The CDR3 nucleotides read TGTGCCAGCAGCTTCCAGGGGGGCCTGAACACCGGGGAGCTGTTTTTT. V usage is TRBV7-3 and J usage is TRBJ2-2; possible D gene TRBD1, 7 bases. This CDR3 has 16 amino acids. CDR1 and CDR2 from the germline V gene are SGHTA and FQGTGA. Trimming shortened V by 3 bases and J by 1 base, and 12 bases separated the two germline ends.

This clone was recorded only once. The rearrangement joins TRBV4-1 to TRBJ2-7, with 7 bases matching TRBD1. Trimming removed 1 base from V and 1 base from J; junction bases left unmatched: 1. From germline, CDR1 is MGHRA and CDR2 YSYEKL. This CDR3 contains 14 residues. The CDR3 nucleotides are TGCGCCAGCAGCCAAGGGGACAGATCCTACGAGCAGTACTTC. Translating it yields CASSQGDRSYEQYF.

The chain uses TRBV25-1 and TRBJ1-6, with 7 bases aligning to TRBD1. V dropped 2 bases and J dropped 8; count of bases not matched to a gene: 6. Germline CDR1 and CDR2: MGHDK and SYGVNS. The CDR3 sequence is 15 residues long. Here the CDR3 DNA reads TGTGCCAGCAGTGAAGTGCGACAGGGCCATTCACCCCTCCACTTT. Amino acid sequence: CASSEVRQGHSPLHF.

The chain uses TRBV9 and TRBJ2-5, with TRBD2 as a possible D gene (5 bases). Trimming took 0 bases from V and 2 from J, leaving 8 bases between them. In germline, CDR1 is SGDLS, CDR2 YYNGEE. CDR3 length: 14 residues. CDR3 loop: CASSVAPGQETQYF. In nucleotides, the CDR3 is TGTGCCAGCAGCGTAGCCCCGGGGCAAGAGACCCAGTACTTC. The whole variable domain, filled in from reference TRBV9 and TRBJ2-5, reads DSGVTQTPKHLITATGQRVTLRCSPRSGDLSVYWYQQSLDQGLQFLIQYYNGEERAKGNILERFSAQQFPDLHSELNLSSLELGDSALYFCASSVAPGQETQYFGPGTRLLVL.